This is a list of T cell receptor beta chains from one sample in a study of blood T cell repertoires in COVID-19. Method: immunoSEQ multiplex PCR; TCRdb's copy keeps in-frame clones and lacks some. The sample records about 250,000 clones, more than 70% being singletons. Material: peripheral blood. These TCRs come from an elderly woman with COVID-19, enrolled during active disease. The CDR3 runs from the conserved cysteine through the conserved F or W. The order of the fields is D gene, clone size, V gene, J gene, CDR3 DNA, CDR3 protein. D genes are given only for firm matches. Clone size is given for some rows only: seen once, a few or many times, or a class if the clone is expanded.

NA,NA,TRBV19,TRBJ2-4,TGTGCCAGTAGTTTTCCGCAGGAGGGGAACATTCAGTACTTC,CASSFPQEGNIQYF
TRBD1,NA,TRBV7-9,TRBJ2-1,TGTGCCAGCAGCTATGGACAGGGTAAGGGGGATGAGCAGTTCTTC,CASSYGQGKGDEQFF
TRBD2,few,TRBV24-1,TRBJ2-5,TGTGCCACCAGTGACCCACTAGCGGGAGGCTTTCAAGAGACCCAGTACTTC,CATSDPLAGGFQETQYF
TRBD1,once,TRBV24-1,TRBJ2-2,TGTGCCACCAGTAGGACAGGGGACACCGGGGAGCTGTTTTTT,CATSRTGDTGELFF
NA,NA,TRBV30,TRBJ2-3,TGTGCCTGGAGTCTCCGTCCCGCAGGGAAAACGACAGATACGCAGTATTTT,CAWSLRPAGKTTDTQYF
TRBD1,once,TRBV5-5,TRBJ2-5,TGTGCCAGCACGAAAACAGGGGGTGAAACCCAAGAGACCCAGTACTTC,CASTKTGGETQETQYF
TRBD1,NA,TRBV19,TRBJ2-7,TGTGCCAGTAGTATAGATTCCCGGGACAGGGGATTTGAGCAGTACTTC,CASSIDSRDRGFEQYF
NA,NA,TRBV28,TRBJ1-3,TGTGCCAGCAGTACAGGCGGATCTGGAAACACCATATATTTT,CASSTGGSGNTIYF
NA,once,TRBV7-9,TRBJ1-2,TGTGCCAGCAGCGTATCCACCGGGGTGGACTATGGCTACACCTTC,CASSVSTGVDYGYTF
TRBD2,NA,TRBV19,TRBJ2-1,TGTGCCAGAACGGGACTAGCGAGAGTGAACTCCTACAATGAGCAGTTCTTC,CARTGLARVNSYNEQFF
NA,NA,TRBV28,TRBJ1-2,TGTGCCAGTAGGCAGGGCGGATATAACTATGGCTACACCTTC,CASRQGGYNYGYTF
TRBD1,NA,TRBV14,TRBJ2-7,TGTGCCAGCAGCCAGACAGGGGTGCAGTACTTC,CASSQTGVQYF
NA,NA,TRBV5-1,TRBJ2-3,TGCGCCAGCAGCTCCAGGGGAACAGATACGCAGTATTTT,CASSSRGTDTQYF
TRBD2,few,TRBV9,TRBJ2-5,TGTGCCAGCAGCGTCGTAGGGACTAGCATGGAGACCCAGTACTTC,CASSVVGTSMETQYF
TRBD1,once,TRBV6-4,TRBJ1-2,TGTGCCAGCAGACAATCTTACAGGGGGCCGTGGGATGGCTACACCTTC,CASRQSYRGPWDGYTF
NA,NA,TRBV18,TRBJ2-2,TGTGCCAGCTCACCTTACCGGGACTCCCTCGCGAACACCGGGGAGCTGTTTTTT,CASSPYRDSLANTGELFF
NA,NA,TRBV9,TRBJ2-2,TGTGCCAGCAGCGTAGGGCACCGGTCCGGGGCCGGGGAGCTGTTTTTT,CASSVGHRSGAGELFF
NA,NA,TRBV10-3,TRBJ1-2,TGTGCCATCAGTGAAGGGGCAGGGCTGGTCTATGGCTACACCTTC,CAISEGAGLVYGYTF
TRBD1,once,TRBV4-2,TRBJ2-2,TGTGCCAGCAGCCAAGACAAAAGGGGGCTTGGAGCCGGGGAGCTGTTTTTT,CASSQDKRGLGAGELFF
TRBD2,NA,TRBV19,TRBJ2-1,TGTGCCAGTAGTATAGCTTGGGGGACTAGCGGGGGTAGCCAGTTCTTC,CASSIAWGTSGGSQFF
NA,NA,TRBV19,TRBJ2-7,TGTGCCAGTAGTATCACAGGGAATCCGTACGAGCAGTACTTC,CASSITGNPYEQYF
NA,NA,TRBV28,TRBJ1-2,TGTGCCAGCAGTTCCGGACATAACTATGGCTACACCTTC,CASSSGHNYGYTF
TRBD2,NA,TRBV6-5,TRBJ2-7,TGTGCCAGCAGGAGCGGGGGGACTTACGAGCAGTACTTC,CASRSGGTYEQYF
NA,NA,TRBV28,TRBJ2-6,TGTGCCAGCAGTTTCAGGGGGGCTGGGGCCAACGTCCTGACTTTC,CASSFRGAGANVLTF
NA,NA,TRBV10-3,TRBJ1-4,TGTGCCATCCAGGGAAGGCTTAATGAAAAACTGTTTTTT,CAIQGRLNEKLFF
TRBD1,NA,TRBV30,TRBJ1-3,TGTGCCTGGAGCCGGGACAGGGCTGGAAACACCATATATTTT,CAWSRDRAGNTIYF
NA,NA,TRBV18,TRBJ2-4,TGTGCCAGCACTCTCGGTGAGGGAGCCAAAAACATTCAGTACTTC,CASTLGEGAKNIQYF
NA,NA,TRBV12-5,TRBJ2-1,TGTGCTAGTGGTCCCTCTTCCTACAATGAGCAGTTCTTC,CASGPSSYNEQFF
TRBD1,NA,TRBV4-2,TRBJ2-1,TGTGCCAGCAGCCAGGGGACAGGGTCGGAGTTCTTC,CASSQGTGSEFF
NA,NA,TRBV9,TRBJ2-5,TGTGCCAGCAGCGTATTCCATACGGGAGAGACCCAGTACTTC,CASSVFHTGETQYF
NA,NA,TRBV6-2/TRBV6-3,TRBJ2-2,TGTGCCAGCAGTTACTCACCGGACTCGAACACCGGGGAGCTGTTTTTT,CASSYSPDSNTGELFF
TRBD1,NA,TRBV13,TRBJ1-2,TGTGCCAGCAGCCTCAGGGGGCGTTCCTATGGCTACACCTTC,CASSLRGRSYGYTF
NA,NA,TRBV2,TRBJ2-7,TGTGCCAGCCTAGTTACCTACGAGCAGTACTTC,CASLVTYEQYF
TRBD2,NA,TRBV30,TRBJ2-1,TGTGCCTGGAGTCACGGAAGCGGGAGAACCTACAATGAGCAGTTCTTC,CAWSHGSGRTYNEQFF
TRBD1,NA,TRBV5-1,TRBJ1-5,TGCGCCAGCAGCTTGGGGACAGGGGATCTCCAGCCCCAGCATTTT,CASSLGTGDLQPQHF
NA,NA,TRBV2,TRBJ1-1,TGTGCCAGCAGTCAGGGAGGAGCTTTCTTT,CASSQGGAFF
NA,NA,TRBV7-8,TRBJ1-2,TGTGCCAGCAGCACTGGACGCGGGGGGGATGGCTACACCTTC,CASSTGRGGDGYTF
NA,NA,TRBV7-9,TRBJ2-4,TGTGCCAGCAGCCAGATTACAGGGGCGCGGGGCAAAAACATTCAGTACTTC,CASSQITGARGKNIQYF
TRBD1,NA,TRBV3-1/TRBV3-2,TRBJ1-2,TGTGCCAGCAGCCAAGTTGGGGACAGTCTTTTACTCTATGGCTACACCTTC,CASSQVGDSLLLYGYTF
NA,NA,TRBV19,TRBJ1-6,TGTGCCAGTAGTATAGGCAGGGTCGCTTCACCCCTCCACTTT,CASSIGRVASPLHF
NA,NA,TRBV5-4,TRBJ2-1,TGTGCCAGCAGCTTGGGAACCGAGGCCTACAATGAGCAGTTCTTC,CASSLGTEAYNEQFF